This TCR beta chain was identified during a study of T cell changes during pregnancy in multiple sclerosis. J gave up 4 bases and V 3 bases, and 5 bases lay outside the gene matches. The CDR3 is 14 residues long. Germline V gives CDR1 SEHNR, CDR2 FQNEAQ (reference sequence). The protocol was immunoSEQ multiplex PCR, while the TCRdb copy is restricted to in-frame clones and leaves out a portion. The data contain around 60,000 clones, 85% to 95% of them seen just once; the ten biggest clones take up approximately 0.36%. This sequence was found in a female donor with multiple sclerosis, enrolled in a pregnancy study. The specimen comprised CD4+ T cells from peripheral blood mononuclear cells, sampled before pregnancy. This rearrangement joins TRBV7-9 to TRBJ2-5; 7 positions agree with TRBD1. CDR3 sequence: CASSFTGVRETQYF. CDR3 nucleotide sequence: TGTGCCAGCAGCTTTACAGGGGTTCGAGAGACCCAGTACTTC.